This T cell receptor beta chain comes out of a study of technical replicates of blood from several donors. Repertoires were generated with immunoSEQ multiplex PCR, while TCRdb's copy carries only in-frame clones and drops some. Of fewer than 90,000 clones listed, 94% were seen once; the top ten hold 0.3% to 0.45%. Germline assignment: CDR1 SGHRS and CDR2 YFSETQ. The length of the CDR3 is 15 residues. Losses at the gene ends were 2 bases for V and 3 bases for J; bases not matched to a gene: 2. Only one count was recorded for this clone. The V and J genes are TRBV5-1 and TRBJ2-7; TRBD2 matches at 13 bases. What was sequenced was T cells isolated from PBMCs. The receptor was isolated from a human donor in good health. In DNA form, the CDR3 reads TGCGCCAGCAGCTTAGGGACTAGCGGGAACTACGAGCAGTACTTC. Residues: CASSLGTSGNYEQYF.